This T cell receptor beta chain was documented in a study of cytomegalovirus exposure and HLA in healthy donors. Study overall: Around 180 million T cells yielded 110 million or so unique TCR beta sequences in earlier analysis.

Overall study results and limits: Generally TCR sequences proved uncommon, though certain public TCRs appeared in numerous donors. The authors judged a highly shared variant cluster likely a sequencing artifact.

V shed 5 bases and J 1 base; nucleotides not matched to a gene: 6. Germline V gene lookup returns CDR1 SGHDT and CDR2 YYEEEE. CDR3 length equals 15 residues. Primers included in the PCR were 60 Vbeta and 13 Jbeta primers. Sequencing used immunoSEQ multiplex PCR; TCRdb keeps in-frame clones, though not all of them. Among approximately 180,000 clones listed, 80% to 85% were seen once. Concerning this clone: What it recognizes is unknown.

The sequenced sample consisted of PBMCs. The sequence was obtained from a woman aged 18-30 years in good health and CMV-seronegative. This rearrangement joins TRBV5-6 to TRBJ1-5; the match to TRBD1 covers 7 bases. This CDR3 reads CASSLRQGSNQPQHF. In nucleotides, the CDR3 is TGTGCCAGCAGTCTCAGACAGGGCAGCAATCAGCCCCAGCATTTT.